This TCR beta chain was recovered during a study of blood T cell repertoires in COVID-19. The overall study: Samples came from the United States, Italy and Spain, spanning acute and convalescent COVID-19. PBMCs, B-cell-depleted T cells, or T cells were the source of the cDNA or gDNA that made up the material.

V lost 4 bases and J lost 9, with 16 bases in between. The CDR3 has 14 residues. The germline gives CDR1 MGHRA, CDR2 YSYEKL. Per the original methods: Nucleated cell counts were estimated from reference gene primer amplification. Repertoires were generated with immunoSEQ multiplex PCR, while TCRdb's copy carries only in-frame clones and drops some. The DNA was the basis for D and trimming; V, J and clone size are from that table. The profile covers fewer than 55,000 clones, with more than 65% appearing a single time and around 10% taken by the ten largest. This sequence originates from a woman in her 70s with acute or convalescent COVID-19. The sequencing sample was made of peripheral blood. The V and J genes are TRBV4-1 and TRBJ2-1; perhaps TRBD2 as D (6 bases). CDR3 coding DNA: TGCGCCAGCAGCCTCGGGACTCTAAGGGGTGAGCAGTTCTTC. This translates into CASSLGTLRGEQFF.